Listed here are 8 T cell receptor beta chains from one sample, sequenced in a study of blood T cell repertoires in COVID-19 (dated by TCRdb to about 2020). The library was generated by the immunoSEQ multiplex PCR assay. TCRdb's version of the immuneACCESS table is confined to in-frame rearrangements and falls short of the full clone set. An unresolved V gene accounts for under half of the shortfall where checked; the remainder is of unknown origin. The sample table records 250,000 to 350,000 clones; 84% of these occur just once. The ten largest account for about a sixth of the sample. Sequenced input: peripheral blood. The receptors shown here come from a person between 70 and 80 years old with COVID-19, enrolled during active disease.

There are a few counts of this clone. The CDR3 sequence is CASTPAGRRNTIYF. The CDR3 DNA follows: TGTGCCAGCACCCCCGCCGGGAGAAGAAACACCATATATTTT. The chain links TRBV6-2 or TRBV6-3 to TRBJ1-3; D gene unclear. The CDR3 runs to 14 residues. V shed 7 bases and J shed 5 bases, with 15 bases lying between them. Germline lookup yields CDR1 MNHEY and CDR2 SVGEGT.

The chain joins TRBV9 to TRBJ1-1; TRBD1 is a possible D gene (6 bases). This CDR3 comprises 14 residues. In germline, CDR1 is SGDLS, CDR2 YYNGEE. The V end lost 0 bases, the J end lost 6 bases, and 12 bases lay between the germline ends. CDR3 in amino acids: CASSVAIGGAEAFF. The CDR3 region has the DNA TGTGCCAGCAGCGTAGCGATAGGGGGGGCTGAAGCTTTCTTT.

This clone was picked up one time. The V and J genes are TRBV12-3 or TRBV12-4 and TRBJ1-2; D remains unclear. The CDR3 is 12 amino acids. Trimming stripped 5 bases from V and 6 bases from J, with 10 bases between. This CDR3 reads CASSNRVDGYTF. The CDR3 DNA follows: TGTGCCAGCAGTAACCGCGTGGATGGCTACACCTTC.

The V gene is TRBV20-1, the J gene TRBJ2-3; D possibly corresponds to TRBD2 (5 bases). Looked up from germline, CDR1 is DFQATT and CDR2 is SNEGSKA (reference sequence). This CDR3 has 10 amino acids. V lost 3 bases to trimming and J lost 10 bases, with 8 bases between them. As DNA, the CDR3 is TGCAGTGCTAGGTACGGGGCGCAGTATTTT. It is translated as CSARYGAQYF.

The CDR3 is CAYQWGQVDYEQYF. In DNA form, the CDR3 reads TGTGCCTACCAGTGGGGGCAGGTTGATTACGAGCAGTACTTC. V is TRBV5-3 and J is TRBJ2-7; tentatively, D is TRBD1 (6 bases). TRBV5-3 is annotated as an ORF whose role is uncertain. Trimming cost V 10 bases and J 4 bases, with 21 bases left between them. The CDR3 is made up of 14 amino acids.

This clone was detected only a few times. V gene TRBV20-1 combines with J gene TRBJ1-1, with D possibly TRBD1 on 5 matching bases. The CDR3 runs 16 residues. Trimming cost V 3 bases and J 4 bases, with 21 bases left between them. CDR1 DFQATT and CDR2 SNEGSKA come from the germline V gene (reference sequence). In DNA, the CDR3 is TGCAGTGCTAGTGACCAGGGAGCGGGGGTGAGCACTGAAGCTTTCTTT. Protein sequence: CSASDQGAGVSTEAFF.

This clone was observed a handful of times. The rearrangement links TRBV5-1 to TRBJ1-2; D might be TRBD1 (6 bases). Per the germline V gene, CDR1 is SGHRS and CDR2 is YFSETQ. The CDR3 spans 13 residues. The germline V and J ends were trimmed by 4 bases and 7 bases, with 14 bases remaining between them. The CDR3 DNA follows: TGCGCCAGCAGCGTACAGGGTTCGGTTGGCTACACCTTC. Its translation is CASSVQGSVGYTF.

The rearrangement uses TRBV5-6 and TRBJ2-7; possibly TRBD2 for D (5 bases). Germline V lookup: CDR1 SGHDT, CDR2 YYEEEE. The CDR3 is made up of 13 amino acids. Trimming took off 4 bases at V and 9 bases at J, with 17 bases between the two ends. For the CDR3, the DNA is TGTGCCAGCAGCACCCGACTCCGGGAAGCGCAGTACTTC. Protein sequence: CASSTRLREAQYF.